The TCR beta chain under discussion was sequenced for a study of blood T cell repertoires in COVID-19. Assay used: immunoSEQ multiplex PCR; TCRdb lists only in-frame clones, some missing. Of just under 350,000 clones listed, more than 75% are singletons. Germline CDR1 reads MNHEY; CDR2 reads SMNVEV (reference sequence). The CDR3 spans 19 residues. V was clipped by 6 bases and J by 3 bases; unmatched bases: 20. This receptor was obtained from a woman between 50 and 59 years old with COVID-19, enrolled during active disease. Input material: peripheral blood. The gene calls are TRBV27 and TRBJ1-5, with 7 bases that match TRBD1. CDR3 sequence reads: CASRTLLRQGGFDNQPQHF. CDR3 DNA: TGTGCCAGCAGGACCCTACTAAGACAGGGTGGCTTTGACAATCAGCCCCAGCATTTT.